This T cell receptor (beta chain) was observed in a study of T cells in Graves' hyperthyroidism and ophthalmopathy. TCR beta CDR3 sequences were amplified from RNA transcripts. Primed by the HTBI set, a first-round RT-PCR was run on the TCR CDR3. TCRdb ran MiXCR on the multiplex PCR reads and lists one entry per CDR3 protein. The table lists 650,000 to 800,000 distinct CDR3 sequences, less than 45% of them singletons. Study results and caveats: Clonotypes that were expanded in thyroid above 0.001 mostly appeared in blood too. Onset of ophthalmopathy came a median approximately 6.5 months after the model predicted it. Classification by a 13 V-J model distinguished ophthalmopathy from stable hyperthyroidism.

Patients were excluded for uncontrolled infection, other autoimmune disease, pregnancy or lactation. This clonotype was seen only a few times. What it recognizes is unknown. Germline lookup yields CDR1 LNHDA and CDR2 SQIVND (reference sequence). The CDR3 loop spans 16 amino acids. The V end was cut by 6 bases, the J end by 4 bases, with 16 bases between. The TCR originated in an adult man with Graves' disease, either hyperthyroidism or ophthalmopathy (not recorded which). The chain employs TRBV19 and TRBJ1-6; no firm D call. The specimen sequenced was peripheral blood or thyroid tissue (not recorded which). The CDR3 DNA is TGTGCCAGTAGCGAAATTGGGAGTGGTTATAATTCACCCCTCCACTTT. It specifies CASSEIGSGYNSPLHF.